What follows are 21 T cell receptor beta chains derived from one specimen sequenced in a study of blood T cell repertoires in COVID-19. The repertoire was sequenced with immunoSEQ multiplex PCR; TCRdb's copy has only in-frame clones and lacks some. The sample carries 200,000 to 250,000 clones, about 88% recorded once. Sequenced sample: peripheral blood. The receptors come from a woman in her 70s with active or convalescent COVID-19.

This sequence joins TRBV2 and TRBJ2-3; D is perhaps TRBD1 (5 bases). CDR1 and CDR2 (germline): SNHLY, FYNNEI. The CDR3 runs to 14 residues. Trimming removed 7 bases from V and 2 bases from J, with 13 bases in between. CDR3 region: CASNWQGFTDTQYF. As DNA, the CDR3 is TGTGCCAGCAACTGGCAGGGATTCACAGATACGCAGTATTTT.

CDR3 protein: CASSQAGGNPDTQYF. The CDR3 nucleotides read TGCGCCAGCAGTCAAGCGGGGGGCAACCCAGATACGCAGTATTTT. This rearrangement joins TRBV10-1 to TRBJ2-3, with TRBD2 matching over 9 bases. J gave up 4 bases and V 5 bases, and 7 bases lay outside the gene matches. The germline V gene has CDR1 WNHNN and CDR2 SYGVQD (reference sequence). The CDR3 length is 15 residues.

The chain is built from TRBV18 and TRBJ2-7, with TRBD1 matching 7 bases. Germline assignment: CDR1 KGHSH and CDR2 LQKENI. The CDR3 has 14 amino acids. J was trimmed by 4 bases and V by 6 bases; bases with no gene match: 9. The DNA for the CDR3 is TGTGCCAGCTCTCCCGGGACAGTAACTTACGAGCAGTACTTC. Translating gives CASSPGTVTYEQYF.

The chain combines TRBV6-5 with TRBJ2-7, with a weak D call TRBD1 (5 bases). Germline assignment: CDR1 MNHEY and CDR2 SVGAGI. The CDR3 runs 13 residues. Trimming left V 6 bases short and J 4 bases short, with 13 bases between. For the CDR3, the DNA is TGTGCCAGCAGCGCCTTGTCAGGGTACGAGCAGTACTTC. This gives the protein CASSALSGYEQYF.

The V gene is TRBV5-1, the J gene TRBJ2-7, with 8 bases lining up with TRBD1. Germline lookup yields CDR1 SGHRS and CDR2 YFSETQ. CDR3 size: 14 residues. J was trimmed by 4 bases and V by 4 bases; bases with no gene match: 7. The CDR3 nucleotides are TGCGCCAGCAGCCCAGGACAGGGTCCTTACGAGCAGTACTTC. Amino acid sequence: CASSPGQGPYEQYF.

The gene calls are TRBV18 and TRBJ1-3; D remains ambiguous. The germline V gene encodes CDR1 KGHSH and CDR2 LQKENI. The CDR3 is 14 residues long. V was clipped by 0 bases and J by 2 bases, with 5 bases between them. Here the CDR3 DNA reads TGTGCCAGCTCACCACCCCGTACTGGAAACACCATATATTTT. This translates into CASSPPRTGNTIYF.

The chain has TRBV10-3 and TRBJ2-1; D remains unclear. V lost 0 bases, J lost 0 bases, and 9 bases lay in between. The CDR3 length is 16 residues. Germline CDR1 reads ENHRY; CDR2 reads SYGVKD. DNA for the CDR3: TGTGCCATCAGTGAGTCTCCGGTGAGCTCCTACAATGAGCAGTTCTTC. It codes for CAISESPVSSYNEQFF.

The chain is built from TRBV27 and TRBJ1-5; no firm D call. CDR1 is MNHEY, CDR2 SMNVEV, per germline (reference sequence). There are 16 residues in the CDR3. Between the trimmed V and J ends, which lost 4 bases and 4 bases, there was a span of 17 bases. The DNA for the CDR3 is TGTGCCAGCAGTTCCTTAGGCGCGGCCGCGAATCAGCCCCAGCATTTT. Its translation is CASSSLGAAANQPQHF.

Turning to this clone: This specimen includes other DNA sequences encoding the same CDR3. The rearrangement uses TRBV12-3 or TRBV12-4 and TRBJ1-1; D uncertain. V was cut by 6 bases and J by 1 base, with 9 bases left in between. This CDR3 contains 13 residues. CDR3 sequence reads: CASSSTENTEAFF. DNA of the CDR3: TGTGCCAGCAGCAGTACAGAGAACACTGAAGCTTTCTTT.

This clone was counted a single time. The final CDR3 position lacks the conserved phenylalanine or tryptophan, pointing to a likely read error. No DNA is shown, since the ends of the CDR3 on it are uncertain; the CDR3 is the one TCRdb lists. The chain employs TRBV23-1 and TRBJ2-7; TRBD2, the table's D call, was not compared with the DNA. TRBV23-1 belongs to the ORF category, with a function that is uncertain. The CDR3 spans 10 residues, counting both ends. The CDR3 protein is CASVPEVYYS.

The J gene is TRBJ1-5, the V gene TRBV7-4, with TRBD1 matching 9 bases. The CDR3 totals 19 residues. The J segment lost 1 base and the V segment lost 5 bases, leaving 15 bases of the junction unmatched. Germline CDR1 and CDR2: SGHVT and SQSDAQ. This chain's CDR3 is CASSTRLWDRALSNQPQHF. The CDR3 DNA sequence: TGTGCCAGCAGCACCCGCCTGTGGGACAGGGCTTTAAGCAATCAGCCCCAGCATTTT.

There are a few counts of this clone. V is TRBV19 and J is TRBJ1-2; TRBD1 is a possible D gene (5 bases). V was clipped by 7 bases and J by 1 base, with 13 bases between them. Germline V gives CDR1 LNHDA, CDR2 SQIVND (reference sequence). The CDR3 is made up of 14 amino acids. For the CDR3, the DNA is TGTGCCAGTACCCTGGGGCCCATTAACTATGGCTACACCTTC. It translates to CASTLGPINYGYTF.

This clone was seen only a few times. The CDR3 reads CASRTGKTKGSPLHF. The CDR3 DNA sequence: TGCGCCAGCAGGACAGGGAAGACTAAAGGCTCACCCCTCCACTTT. The chain uses TRBV5-1 and TRBJ1-6, with TRBD1 matching over 7 bases. This CDR3 is built from 15 residues. Germline trimming cut 5 bases from V and 10 bases from J; bases unmatched to any gene: 12. Germline-derived CDR1 and CDR2 are SGHRS and YFSETQ.

This CDR3 is CASPQPTGGPSPLHF. The CDR3 DNA follows: TGTGCCAGCCCACAACCGACAGGGGGACCTTCACCCCTCCACTTT. This chain connects TRBV21-1 to TRBJ1-6; the DNA was not used to check the table's D call, TRBD1. TRBV21-1 is a pseudogene segment. This CDR3 is built from 15 residues.

CDR3 sequence reads: CAIKQEGNYGYTF. DNA for the CDR3: TGTGCCATCAAACAGGAGGGAAACTATGGCTACACCTTC. The chain uses TRBV10-3 and TRBJ1-2, with D tentatively TRBD1 (5 bases). The CDR3 has 13 residues. Germline lookup yields CDR1 ENHRY and CDR2 SYGVKD. V lost 7 bases to trimming and J lost 2 bases, with 11 bases between them.

V is TRBV19 and J is TRBJ1-2; D is undetermined. The CDR3 length is 13 residues. With 3 bases removed from V and 8 bases from J, the gap between germline ends came to 13 bases. Germline CDR1 LNHDA, CDR2 SQIVND (reference sequence). This chain's CDR3 is CASSMVRTGGYTF. In DNA, the CDR3 is TGTGCCAGTAGTATGGTCAGGACTGGAGGCTACACCTTC.

V gene TRBV18 combines with J gene TRBJ2-7; 7 bases are a match to TRBD2. With V trimmed by 3 bases and J by 9 bases, 11 bases remained unmatched. The CDR3 has 14 amino acids. Germline CDR1 reads KGHSH; CDR2 reads LQKENI. The CDR3 protein is CASSPKDRTGGQYF. Written as DNA, the CDR3 is TGTGCCAGCTCACCCAAGGACCGGACGGGAGGGCAGTACTTC.

V usage is TRBV7-2 and J usage is TRBJ1-2, with D possibly being TRBD1 (6 bases). V lost 8 bases, J lost 4 bases, and 17 bases lay in between. The CDR3 covers 14 residues. The germline CDR1 and CDR2 sequences are SGHTA and FQGNSA. The CDR3 sequence is CASGPRTAAYGYTF. The DNA for the CDR3 is TGTGCCAGCGGTCCAAGGACAGCCGCCTATGGCTACACCTTC.

This chain links TRBV6-5 with TRBJ2-7; D perhaps matches TRBD1 (6 bases). Germline V gene data show CDR1 as MNHEY and CDR2 as SVGAGI. This CDR3 is 14 amino acids long. V lost 2 bases and J lost 5, with 13 bases in between. The CDR3 loop reads CASSYRDIDDEQYF. In nucleotides, the CDR3 is TGTGCCAGCAGTTACAGGGACATAGACGACGAGCAGTACTTC.

V and J are TRBV18 and TRBJ2-7; TRBD1 matches 7 bases. The CDR3 has 15 amino acids. Germline assignment: CDR1 KGHSH and CDR2 LQKENI. Losses at the gene ends were 2 bases for V and 1 base for J; bases not matched to a gene: 5. The chain's CDR3 is CASSPIQGISYEQYF. The CDR3 DNA is TGTGCCAGCTCACCAATACAGGGGATTTCCTACGAGCAGTACTTC.

The chain has TRBV12-3 or TRBV12-4 and TRBJ1-2; 8 bases match TRBD1. V shed 5 bases and J 8 bases; nucleotides not matched to a gene: 7. This CDR3 region has 13 residues. The CDR3 protein is CASSPTGVRGYTF. The CDR3 nucleotides are TGTGCCAGCAGTCCGACAGGGGTTAGGGGCTACACCTTC.